The clone carrying this TCR beta chain has just a few counts. What it binds is unknown. V lost 0 bases and J 2 bases, leaving 12 bases between the germline ends. In germline, CDR1 is SGDLS, CDR2 YYNGEE. There are 16 residues in the CDR3. It was cDNA, reverse transcribed from extracted RNA, that served as the sequencing template. Repertoires were generated with immunoSEQ multiplex PCR, while TCRdb's copy carries only in-frame clones and drops some. The table shows about 200,000 clones, with roughly two fifths occurring only once. Treatment meaning: oral pan-JAK inhibitor, 5-10 mg twice daily. The data were obtained in a study of CD8+ T cells in alopecia areata. Study-wide background: Disease severity was quantified as SALT score of affected scalp area.

Findings of the study overall: Lesional scalp displayed greater clonality than normal scalp, most notably in alopecia totalis/universalis. Expanded CD8+ clones among the top 100, and scalp clonality, were significantly decreased by tofacitinib.

The rearrangement uses TRBV9 and TRBJ2-1, with D hard to call. The TCR comes from a human donor with alopecia areata. The sample consisted of CD4+ T cells sorted from blood, taken between weeks 30 and 35, from a patient treated with tofacitinib. This CDR3 reads CASSVGLGGTYNEQFF. The DNA of the CDR3 is TGTGCCAGCAGCGTAGGATTGGGCGGTACCTACAATGAGCAGTTCTTC. Full variable domain (outside the CDR3, taken from reference TRBV9 and TRBJ2-1): DSGVTQTPKHLITATGQRVTLRCSPRSGDLSVYWYQQSLDQGLQFLIQYYNGEERAKGNILERFSAQQFPDLHSELNLSSLELGDSALYFCASSVGLGGTYNEQFFGPGTRLTVL.